This T cell receptor beta chain was identified in a study of blood T cell repertoires in COVID-19 (dated by TCRdb to 2020 to 2021). Turning to the overall study: The collaborator samples originated in the United States, Italy and Spain and spanned the acute and convalescent phases of COVID-19. The material from the prospective study consisted of cDNA or gDNA derived from T cells, B-cell-depleted T cells, or PBMCs. Subjects who had been exposed to COVID-19, were actively infected with it, or had recovered from it provided the deeply sampled blood TCRbeta repertoires that made up the dataset. The repertoires were made available in a free public database intended to serve as a resource for research on the immune response to SARS-CoV-2. The samples were drawn from two sources: the first 160 participants of the ongoing ImmuneRACE study, and 1,000 to 1,500 subjects contributed by 6 global collaborators. The sample metadata nearly always contained a de-identified subject ID, COVID-19 status, age in years and sex. HLA class I and class II types, where available, came from metadata supplied by the sample provider rather than from assay-based typing.

TCRbeta CDR3 regions were amplified from genomic DNA by means of the immunoSEQ Assay, a bias-controlled multiplex PCR. Turning to the authors' computational methods: The number of nucleated cells in each sample was estimated by amplification of reference gene primers within the assay. Sequence reads were collapsed and filtered to measure the absolute abundance of every unique TCRbeta CDR3 rearrangement. For each sample, productive Simpson clonality was calculated by taking the square root of Simpson's diversity index across productive rearrangements. TCRdb mirrors the immuneACCESS table, restricted to in-frame sequences. Some clones are absent from its copies; in checked studies, under half trace to an unresolved V gene, and the reason for the others is unknown. That table gives V, J and clone size, and the DNA gave D and trimming. The sample data list 250,000 or so clones, and around 85% of these were observed just once. The ten largest account for 6.2% of the sample.

A note on this clone: Its antigen is currently not known. Per-base quality was not reported, and no clone a single base away is much larger than it.

Each collaborating institution followed its own protocols to collect whole blood in K2EDTA tubes. For TCRbeta analysis, collaborator samples were shipped as frozen whole blood, as isolated PBMCs, or as DNA extracted from either sample type. Study-wide conclusions, independent of this receptor: The quantity of clinical and demographic metadata differed by source and by participant and was supplied without curation.

Material for sequencing was peripheral blood. The TCR originated in a man in his 60s with acute or convalescent COVID-19.

The DNA sequence is as follows: TGTGCCAGCACCAGGGGAGAGGGATCTGGAAACACCATATATTTT. It codes for CASTRGEGSGNTIYF. The rearrangement joined TRBV9 to TRBJ1-3; the D gene is perhaps TRBD1, from 6 matching bases. V was cut back by 6 bases and J by 1 base, leaving a gap of 14 bases between them. Reading from cysteine to phenylalanine, the CDR3 counts 15 amino acids. The sequence is cut down to CDR3 DNA, 45 bases in frame from base 1. CDR1 and CDR2, looked up from the germline V gene, are SGDLS and YYNGEE.